Listed here is a single TCR beta chain. These data originate in a study of technical replicates of blood from a few donors. CDR3 length: 15 residues. In germline, CDR1 is SEHNR, CDR2 FQNEAQ (reference sequence). The junction had 7 bases not matched to a gene; V was cut back by 5 bases and J by 4 bases. Libraries were prepared by immunoSEQ multiplex PCR; TCRdb keeps only in-frame clonotypes and omits some of them. The sample includes just over 70,000 clones, just under 95% of them seen just once. The TCR sequence derives from a human donor in good health. This chain connects TRBV7-9 to TRBJ2-5, with 10 bases identical to TRBD2. Sequenced: T cells isolated from PBMCs. The DNA of the CDR3 is TGTGCCAGCAGCCGTCTAGCGGGAGCTCTAGAGACCCAGTACTTC. Translation gives CASSRLAGALETQYF.